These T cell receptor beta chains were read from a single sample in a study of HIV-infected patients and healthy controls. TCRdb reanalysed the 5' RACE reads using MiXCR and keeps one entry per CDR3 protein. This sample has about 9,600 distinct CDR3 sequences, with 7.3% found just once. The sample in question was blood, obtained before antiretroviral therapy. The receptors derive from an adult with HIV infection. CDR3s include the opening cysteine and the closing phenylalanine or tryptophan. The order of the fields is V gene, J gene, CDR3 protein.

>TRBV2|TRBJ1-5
CASNPQGAGQPQHF
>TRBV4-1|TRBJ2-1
CASSQESGGNEQFF
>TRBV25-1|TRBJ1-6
CASSDPDGANSPLHF
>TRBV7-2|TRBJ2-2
CASMSGLANTGELFF
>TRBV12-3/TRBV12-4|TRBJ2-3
CATSLGGDESTQYF
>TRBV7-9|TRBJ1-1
CASSLSMTEAFF
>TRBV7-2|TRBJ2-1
CASTLNGQQFF
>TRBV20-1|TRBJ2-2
CSARRWQENTGELFF
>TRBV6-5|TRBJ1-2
CASGSQGGGYGYTF
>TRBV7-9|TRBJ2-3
CASSQGGTDTQYF
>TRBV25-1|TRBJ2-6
CASRTGLTGANVLTF
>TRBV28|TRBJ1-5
CASKQGSNQPQHF
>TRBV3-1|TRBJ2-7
CASSQWGAYEQYF
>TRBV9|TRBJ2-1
CASSVGDRVNEQFF
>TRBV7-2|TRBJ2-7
CASSPRTAGYNEQYF
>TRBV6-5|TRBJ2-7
CASSYSAGIRYEQYF
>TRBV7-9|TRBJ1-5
CASSPGQVSNQPQHF
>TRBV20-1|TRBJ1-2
CSARDPNRGRAYGYTF
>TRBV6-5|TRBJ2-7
CASSYLSALEQYF
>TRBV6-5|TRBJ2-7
CASSPHTGAGYEQYF
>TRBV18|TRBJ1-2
CASSPDARVSDF
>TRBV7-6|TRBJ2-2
CASSPEAQRNTGELFF
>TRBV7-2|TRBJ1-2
CASSQQGGFYGYTF
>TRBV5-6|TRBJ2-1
CASSLGRGVYEQFF
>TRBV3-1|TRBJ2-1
CASSPRDSWGNEQFF
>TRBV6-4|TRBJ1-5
CASSGDGGQNQPQHF
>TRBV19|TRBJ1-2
CASKLDSRNYGYTF
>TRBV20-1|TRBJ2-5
CSASLLAGLETQYF
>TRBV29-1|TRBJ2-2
CSVVATTTGELFF
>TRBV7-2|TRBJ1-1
CASSLNKNTEAFF
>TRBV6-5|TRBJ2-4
CATRALAKNIQYF
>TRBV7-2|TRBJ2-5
CASSSTGGAPQETQYF
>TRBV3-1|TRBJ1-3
CASSRGQGSGNTIYF
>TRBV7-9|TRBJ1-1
CASNPWDSNTEAFF
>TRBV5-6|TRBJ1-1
CASSLEWGNLMNTEAFF
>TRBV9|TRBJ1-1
CASSVESVNTEAFF
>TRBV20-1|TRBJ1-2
CSARDLGQPYGYTF
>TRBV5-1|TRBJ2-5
CASSFRGQETQYF
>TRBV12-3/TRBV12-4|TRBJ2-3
CASSWGRETDTQYF
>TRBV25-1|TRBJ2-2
CASSGTGDTGELFF
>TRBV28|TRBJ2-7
CASSFSYEQYF
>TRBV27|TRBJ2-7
CASSYVGHDYEQYF
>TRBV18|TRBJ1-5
CASSPSGTPGQPQHF
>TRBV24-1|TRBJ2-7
CATSPHGGEQYF
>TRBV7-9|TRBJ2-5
CASSLRGTTSETQYF
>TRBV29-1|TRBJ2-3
CSVDGQGTDTQYF
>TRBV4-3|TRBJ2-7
CASRGGGAGEQYF
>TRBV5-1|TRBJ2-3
CASSPRLAGGWSTDTQYF
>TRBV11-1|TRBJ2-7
CASSLDGTYEQYF
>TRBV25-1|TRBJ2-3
CASSESGSGSSTDTQYF